A single sample is the source of the 5 T cell receptor beta chains below, sequenced in a study of cytotoxic CD8 clonotypes in ibrutinib-treated CLL. The assay was immunoSEQ multiplex PCR, and TCRdb's table has in-frame clones only and misses some. The sample shows some 35,000 clones, 71% of them seen only once. The sample in question was PBMCs, obtained at disease progression, from a patient treated with ibrutinib. The origin of the receptors is a human donor with chronic lymphocytic leukemia.

This rearrangement joins TRBV2 to TRBJ1-4; TRBD1 matches at 8 bases. Germline CDR1 is SNHLY and CDR2 is FYNNEI. The ends lost 1 base at V and 5 bases at J; junction bases unmatched: 6. The CDR3 loop spans 16 amino acids. The CDR3 nucleotides are TGTGCCAGCAGTGAAGGGGGTAGACAGGGGAATGAAAAACTGTTTTTT. It specifies CASSEGGRQGNEKLFF.

The V call is TRBV10-3, the J call TRBJ2-2; TRBD1 matches at 10 bases. The CDR3 sequence is 15 residues long. Germline V lookup: CDR1 ENHRY, CDR2 SYGVKD. V shed 10 bases and J 3 bases; nucleotides not matched to a gene: 8. CDR3 nucleotides: TGTGCCACGAACGACAGGGGGCGAGACACCGGGGAGCTGTTTTTT. This sequence encodes CATNDRGRDTGELFF.

This sequence joins TRBV5-1 and TRBJ1-5; no reliable D call. This CDR3 has 17 residues. Per the germline V gene, CDR1 is SGHRS and CDR2 is YFSETQ. V was trimmed by 0 bases and J by 3 bases, leaving 16 bases between them. CDR3 region: CASSLALRRSHNQPQHF. CDR3 nucleotide sequence: TGCGCCAGCAGCTTGGCCCTAAGGCGCAGCCACAATCAGCCCCAGCATTTT.

This clone was counted many times. This chain's CDR3 is CASRSDSTPAGNSPLHF. CDR3 DNA sequence: TGTGCCAGTAGATCCGACTCGACTCCCGCCGGTAATTCACCCCTCCACTTT. The chain carries TRBV19 and TRBJ1-6; D ambiguous. Deletions cut 6 bases from V and 6 bases from J, with 21 bases between. The CDR3 has 17 residues. Germline V gene data show CDR1 as LNHDA and CDR2 as SQIVND (reference sequence).

The count of this clone is one. The chain uses TRBV11-2 and TRBJ1-1; D not certain. The CDR3 runs 13 residues. Trimming shortened V by 3 bases and J by 2 bases, and 7 bases separated the two germline ends. Germline V CDR1 and CDR2: SGHAT, FQNNGV. DNA of the CDR3: TGTGCCAGCAGCTTTCAGGAAAACACTGAAGCTTTCTTT. This encodes CASSFQENTEAFF.